These 20 T cell receptor beta chains were all obtained from the same sample, sequenced in a study of lymphopenia after photon versus proton radiotherapy. Clones were sequenced by immunoSEQ multiplex PCR, and TCRdb holds only the in-frame ones, with some missing. Of tens of thousands of clones in the sample, around 89% were seen once. The specimen comprised peripheral blood, sampled from a patient treated with proton-based radiotherapy. The receptors here all came from a man of 80 years or more with esophageal cancer.

V usage is TRBV5-1 and J usage is TRBJ2-2; no firm D call. The V and J ends lost 0 bases and 4 bases respectively, with 7 bases between them. The CDR3 sequence is 14 residues long. CDR1 and CDR2 from the germline V gene are SGHRS and YFSETQ. CDR3 nucleotide sequence: TGCGCCAGCAGCTTGGAGGCAGTCACCGGGGAGCTGTTTTTT. Residues: CASSLEAVTGELFF.

The chain is built from TRBV18 and TRBJ2-2, with D hard to call. The germline CDR1 and CDR2 sequences are KGHSH and LQKENI. CDR3 length: 11 residues. The V gene lost 6 bases and the J gene lost 4 bases, with 3 bases spanning the gap. Written as DNA, the CDR3 is TGTGCCAGCTCTCCCACCGGGGAGCTGTTTTTT. Its protein is CASSPTGELFF.

The chain combines TRBV11-2 with TRBJ2-5; D not resolved. The germline gives CDR1 SGHAT, CDR2 FQNNGV. V was pared by 0 bases and J by 2 bases, with 7 bases between. The CDR3 length is 14 residues. The DNA of the CDR3 is TGTGCCAGCAGCTTAGACTATACTCAAGAGACCCAGTACTTC. It specifies CASSLDYTQETQYF. Based on the CDR3 plus reference TRBV11-2 and TRBJ2-5, the full variable domain is EAGVAQSPRYKIIEKRQSVAFWCNPISGHATLYWYQQILGQGPKLLIQFQNNGVVDDSQLPKDRFSAERLKGVDSTLKIQPAKLEDSAVYLCASSLDYTQETQYFGPGTRLLVL.

The rearrangement joins TRBV6-5 to TRBJ2-4, with 8 bases matching TRBD2. Per germline, CDR1 MNHEY and CDR2 SVGAGI. V lost 6 bases, J lost 8 bases, and 9 bases stayed unmatched. The length of the CDR3 is 14 residues. The CDR3 is CASSLGTSGDIQYF. For the CDR3, the DNA is TGTGCCAGCAGCTTGGGGACTAGTGGTGACATTCAGTACTTC.

Regarding this clone: A junction boundary mismatches the germline segment, possibly from a read error. The chain uses TRBV2 and TRBJ2-2; 12 positions match TRBD1. Per the germline V gene, CDR1 is SNHLY and CDR2 is FYNNEI. The CDR3 has 13 residues. The CDR3: CASSDLGQGARIF. CDR3 in DNA: TGTGCCAGCAGTGATCTGGGACAGGGGGCCCGGATTTTT.

V gene TRBV4-3 combines with J gene TRBJ1-2; a weak D match, TRBD1 (5 bases). The CDR3 is made up of 15 amino acids. Germline CDR1 LGHNA, CDR2 YSLEER. Trimming took 0 bases from V and 4 from J, leaving 12 bases between them. The CDR3 loop is CASSQEGYRPYGYTF. The CDR3, as DNA: TGCGCCAGCAGCCAAGAAGGTTACAGGCCCTATGGCTACACCTTC.

This clone was counted a few times. The chain employs TRBV7-2 and TRBJ1-1; D unresolved. V was clipped by 5 bases and J by 11 bases, with 15 bases between them. The germline CDR1 and CDR2 sequences are SGHTA and FQGNSA. CDR3 size: 12 residues. CDR3 in DNA: TGTGCCAGCAGCCGTACTACAAGCCGGGCTTTCTTT. Translated: CASSRTTSRAFF.

Points on this clone: At one end, the junction sequence differs from germline, possibly due to a read error. This chain links TRBV6-5 with TRBJ2-5; 7 bases line up with TRBD1. The CDR3 extends over 15 amino acids. Per germline, CDR1 MNHEY and CDR2 SVGAGI. The CDR3 DNA reads TGTGCCGGCAGTCCCTCGACAGGGTACCAAGAGACCCAGTACTTC. Protein: CAGSPSTGYQETQYF.

This clone appeared a single time. The chain combines TRBV27 with TRBJ1-2; 7 positions match TRBD1. CDR3 size: 13 residues. Germline CDR1 is MNHEY and CDR2 is SMNVEV (reference sequence). Trimming cost V 3 bases and J 8 bases; bases outside gene matches: 6. The CDR3 DNA follows: TGTGCCAGCAGTTTCAACAGGGGTCACGGCTACACCTTC. Residues: CASSFNRGHGYTF.

This chain connects TRBV6-1 to TRBJ1-5; 9 bases match TRBD1. This CDR3 comprises 15 residues. Looked up from germline, CDR1 is MNHNS and CDR2 is SASEGT. Losses at the gene ends were 6 bases for V and 6 bases for J; bases not matched to a gene: 9. The CDR3 region has the DNA TGTGCCAGCAGCAGAAGACAGGGGGTTCGTCAGCCCCAGCATTTT. Residues: CASSRRQGVRQPQHF.

In DNA form, the CDR3 reads TGCGCCAGCAGCTTGGGAATGAGAACAGATACGCAGTATTTT. Translating it yields CASSLGMRTDTQYF. The chain joins TRBV5-1 to TRBJ2-3; D is ambiguous. The CDR3 runs to 14 residues. V lost 0 bases, J lost 3 bases, and 8 bases lay in between. In germline, CDR1 is SGHRS, CDR2 YFSETQ.

The rearrangement links TRBV7-9 to TRBJ2-1; 15 nucleotides line up with TRBD2. Per the germline V gene, CDR1 is SEHNR and CDR2 is FQNEAQ (reference sequence). Germline trimming cut 5 bases from V and 13 bases from J; bases unmatched to any gene: 12. The CDR3 totals 16 residues. CDR3 sequence: CASSPSGTSGRRGQFF. Written as DNA, the CDR3 is TGTGCCAGCAGCCCAAGCGGGACTAGCGGGAGGAGGGGTCAGTTCTTC.

This chain joins TRBV7-9 and TRBJ2-2; the D gene is possibly TRBD1 (5 bases). This CDR3 comprises 15 residues. The germline V gene has CDR1 SEHNR and CDR2 FQNEAQ (reference sequence). Trimming stripped 3 bases from V and 4 bases from J, with 12 bases between. CDR3 region: CASSFQGPLTGELFF. As DNA, the CDR3 is TGTGCCAGCAGCTTCCAGGGTCCCCTCACCGGGGAGCTGTTTTTT.

The chain employs TRBV6-6 and TRBJ2-7; TRBD2 aligns across 9 bases. This CDR3 has 14 residues. The germline gives CDR1 MNHNY, CDR2 SVGAGI (reference sequence). V shed 1 base and J 3 bases; nucleotides not matched to a gene: 1. The CDR3 sequence is CASSYLAGDYEQYF. CDR3 nucleotide sequence: TGTGCCAGCAGTTACTTAGCGGGGGACTACGAGCAGTACTTC.

The chain couples TRBV5-1 to TRBJ1-2; 10 bases agree with TRBD1. CDR3 length equals 16 residues. V shed 2 bases and J 0 bases; nucleotides not matched to a gene: 4. Germline V gives CDR1 SGHRS, CDR2 YFSETQ. CDR3 DNA: TGCGCCAGCAGCTTTCAAGGGACAGGGGCTAACTATGGCTACACCTTC. Translation gives CASSFQGTGANYGYTF. The full variable domain, rest sourced from reference TRBV5-1 and TRBJ1-2, is KAGVTQTPRYLIKTRGQQVTLSCSPISGHRSVSWYQQTPGQGLQFLFEYFSETQRNKGNFPGRFSGRQFSNSRSEMNVSTLELGDSALYLCASSFQGTGANYGYTFGSGTRLTVV.

This chain links TRBV4-3 with TRBJ1-2; D unresolved. V lost 1 base and J lost 4, with 7 bases in between. Germline V gene data show CDR1 as LGHNA and CDR2 as YSLEER. There are 13 residues in the CDR3. In nucleotides, the CDR3 is TGCGCCAGCAGCCAAGGCCGGGGCTATGGCTACACCTTC. Encoded protein: CASSQGRGYGYTF.

The chain recombines TRBV25-1 with TRBJ2-4; perhaps D is TRBD1 or TRBD2 (5 bases each). Germline V CDR1 and CDR2: MGHDK, SYGVNS. This CDR3 contains 13 residues. Trimming cost V 6 bases and J 2 bases, with 8 bases left between them. The CDR3, as DNA: TGTGCCAGCAGGGGGGAAACCAAAAACATTCAGTACTTC. Residues: CASRGETKNIQYF.

The rearrangement joins TRBV11-2 to TRBJ2-6; D unresolved. The CDR3 is 16 residues long. The V and J ends lost 2 bases and 0 bases respectively, with 8 bases between them. Germline loops: CDR1 SGHAT, CDR2 FQNNGV. DNA of the CDR3: TGTGCCAGCAGCTTATTGAAGAGCTCTGGGGCCAACGTCCTGACTTTC. Translation: CASSLLKSSGANVLTF.

The V and J genes are TRBV9 and TRBJ1-2; maybe TRBD1 (6 bases). Germline-derived CDR1 and CDR2 are SGDLS and YYNGEE. Trimming took off 3 bases at V and 7 bases at J, with 16 bases between the two ends. The length of the CDR3 is 14 residues. The CDR3 protein is CASSARQAWSGYTF. The CDR3 DNA reads TGTGCCAGCAGCGCCCGACAGGCTTGGAGTGGCTACACCTTC.

This chain uses TRBV29-1 with TRBJ2-2; TRBD1 is a possible D gene (5 bases). The CDR3 contains 13 residues. Per the germline V gene, CDR1 is SQVTM and CDR2 is ANQGSEA. V was shortened by 6 bases and J by 7 bases, with 15 bases between the two germline ends. The CDR3 loop reads CSVAAGSVGELFF. The CDR3 nucleotides read TGCAGCGTCGCGGCAGGGTCGGTCGGGGAGCTGTTTTTT.